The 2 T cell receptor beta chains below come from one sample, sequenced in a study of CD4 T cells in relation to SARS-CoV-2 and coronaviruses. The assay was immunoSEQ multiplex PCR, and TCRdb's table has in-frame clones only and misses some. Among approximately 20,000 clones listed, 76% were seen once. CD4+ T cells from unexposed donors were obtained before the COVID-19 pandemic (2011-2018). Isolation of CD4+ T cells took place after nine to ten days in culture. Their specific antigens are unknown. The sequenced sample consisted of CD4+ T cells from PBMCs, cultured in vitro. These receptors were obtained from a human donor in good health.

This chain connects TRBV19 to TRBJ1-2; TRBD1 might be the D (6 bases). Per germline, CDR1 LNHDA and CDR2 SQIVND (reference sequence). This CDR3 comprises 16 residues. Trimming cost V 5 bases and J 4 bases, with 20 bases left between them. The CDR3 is CASSPSADRWSYGYTF. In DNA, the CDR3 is TGTGCCAGTAGTCCCTCCGCCGACAGGTGGTCCTATGGCTACACCTTC.

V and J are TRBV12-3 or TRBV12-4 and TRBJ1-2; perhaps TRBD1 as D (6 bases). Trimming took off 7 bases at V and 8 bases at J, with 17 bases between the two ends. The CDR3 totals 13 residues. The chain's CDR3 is CASTQFRGAGYTF. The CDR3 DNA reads TGTGCCAGCACCCAATTCAGGGGCGCGGGCTACACCTTC.